The clone carrying this T cell receptor (beta chain) occurred once. Some clones are missing from TCRdb's copy, which holds only in-frame ones; the method was immunoSEQ multiplex PCR. The sample consists of under 300,000 clones, around 80% of them appearing once. The data belong to a study of blood T cell repertoires in COVID-19. This CDR3 has 11 amino acids. The V gene lost 7 bases and the J gene lost 6 bases, with 9 bases spanning the gap. Looked up from germline, CDR1 is SQVTM and CDR2 is ANQGSEA. The specimen was peripheral blood. The J gene is TRBJ2-2, the V gene TRBV29-1, with D hard to call. This TCR was recovered from a human donor in a cohort sampled during active COVID-19. CDR3 in amino acids: CSGTGAGELFF. The CDR3 DNA reads TGCAGCGGCACCGGTGCCGGGGAGCTGTTTTTT.